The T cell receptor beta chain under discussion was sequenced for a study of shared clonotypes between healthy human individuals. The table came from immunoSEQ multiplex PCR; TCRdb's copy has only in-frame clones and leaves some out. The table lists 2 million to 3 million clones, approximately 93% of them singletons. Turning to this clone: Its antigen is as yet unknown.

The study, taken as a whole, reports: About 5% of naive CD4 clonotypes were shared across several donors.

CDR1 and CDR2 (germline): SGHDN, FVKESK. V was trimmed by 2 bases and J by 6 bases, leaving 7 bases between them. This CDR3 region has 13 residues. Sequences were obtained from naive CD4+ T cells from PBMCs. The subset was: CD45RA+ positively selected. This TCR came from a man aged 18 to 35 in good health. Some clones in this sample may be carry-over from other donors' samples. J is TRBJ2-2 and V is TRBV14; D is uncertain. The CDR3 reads CASSQRESGELFF. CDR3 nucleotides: TGTGCCAGCAGCCAACGAGAGTCCGGGGAGCTGTTTTTT.